A selection of T cell receptor beta chains follows, all from one sample in a study of response to subunit inactivated influenza vaccine. TCRdb itself ran the RT-PCR reads through MiXCR, one entry per CDR3 protein. This sample has 150,000 to 200,000 distinct CDR3 sequences, with about 12% found just once. These sequences were also reported in another study, on T cells expressing NK-cell markers.

Specimen: CD8+ T cells sorted from PBMCs, collected roughly 12 days after vaccination. The receptors were sampled from a man in his forties or fifties who received an inactivated influenza vaccine. Both conserved end residues are part of each CDR3. Fields, in order: D gene, CDR3 length, J gene, clone size, V gene, CDR3 protein, CDR3 DNA. D genes are given only for firm matches. Rows give clone size only sometimes, using once, few, many, or a class for an expanded clone.

d_call: NA; cdr3_length: 18; j_call: TRBJ2-3; clone_size: few; v_call: TRBV12-3/TRBV12-4; cdr3_aa: CASSSTATLHLGVDTQYF; cdr3_nt: TGTGCCAGCAGTTCTACAGCAACCCTACACCTTGGGGTGGATACGCAGTATTTT
d_call: NA; cdr3_length: 16; j_call: TRBJ1-1; clone_size: few; v_call: TRBV11-2; cdr3_aa: CASSPHAGLGDTEAFF; cdr3_nt: TGTGCCAGCAGCCCTCACGCAGGGCTCGGTGACACTGAAGCTTTCTTT
d_call: NA; cdr3_length: 17; j_call: TRBJ1-1; clone_size: many; v_call: TRBV4-3; cdr3_aa: CASSPRAGGLMNTEAFF; cdr3_nt: TGCGCCAGCAGCCCCCGGGCAGGAGGCCTTATGAACACTGAAGCTTTCTTT
d_call: NA; cdr3_length: 16; j_call: TRBJ1-3; clone_size: NA; v_call: TRBV9; cdr3_aa: CASSSPSGFSGNTIYF; cdr3_nt: TGTGCCAGCAGCTCCCCATCAGGGTTCTCTGGAAACACCATATATTTT
d_call: NA; cdr3_length: 13; j_call: TRBJ1-1; clone_size: few; v_call: TRBV11-2; cdr3_aa: CATIRWEGGEAFF; cdr3_nt: TGTGCCACCATAAGGTGGGAGGGGGGTGAAGCTTTCTTT
d_call: TRBD2; cdr3_length: 15; j_call: TRBJ2-7; clone_size: few; v_call: TRBV4-1; cdr3_aa: CASSQISGGAQEQYF; cdr3_nt: TGCGCCAGCAGCCAAATTAGCGGGGGGGCCCAAGAGCAGTACTTC
d_call: NA; cdr3_length: 18; j_call: TRBJ2-3; clone_size: few; v_call: TRBV7-8; cdr3_aa: CASSLGGIGLYGGDTQYF; cdr3_nt: TGTGCCAGCAGCTTAGGGGGGATTGGACTGTACGGGGGAGATACGCAGTATTTT
d_call: NA; cdr3_length: 12; j_call: TRBJ2-1; clone_size: NA; v_call: TRBV28; cdr3_aa: CASTTANNEQFF; cdr3_nt: TGTGCCAGCACCACGGCGAACAATGAGCAGTTCTTC
d_call: NA; cdr3_length: 13; j_call: TRBJ2-7; clone_size: few; v_call: TRBV10-2; cdr3_aa: CASSTGTPSEQYF; cdr3_nt: TGCGCCAGCAGTACCGGGACACCCAGTGAGCAGTACTTC
d_call: NA; cdr3_length: 17; j_call: TRBJ2-1; clone_size: NA; v_call: TRBV6-4; cdr3_aa: CASSESWERSLYNEQFF; cdr3_nt: TGTGCCAGCAGTGAATCGTGGGAGAGGTCCCTTTACAATGAGCAGTTCTTC
d_call: NA; cdr3_length: 16; j_call: TRBJ1-1; clone_size: many; v_call: TRBV11-2; cdr3_aa: CASSPQWGLEDTEAFF; cdr3_nt: TGTGCCAGCAGCCCACAGTGGGGCCTGGAGGACACTGAAGCTTTCTTT
d_call: NA; cdr3_length: 13; j_call: TRBJ2-3; clone_size: NA; v_call: TRBV24-1; cdr3_aa: CATSGAGPDTQYF; cdr3_nt: TGTGCCACCAGTGGAGCTGGCCCAGATACGCAGTATTTT
d_call: NA; cdr3_length: 12; j_call: TRBJ2-7; clone_size: few; v_call: TRBV12-3/TRBV12-4; cdr3_aa: CASSIHSYEQYF; cdr3_nt: TGTGCCAGCAGTATTCATTCCTACGAGCAGTACTTC
d_call: TRBD2; cdr3_length: 12; j_call: TRBJ2-3; clone_size: many; v_call: TRBV24-1; cdr3_aa: CATGLASDTQYF; cdr3_nt: TGTGCCACCGGACTAGCCTCAGATACGCAGTATTTT
d_call: NA; cdr3_length: 15; j_call: TRBJ2-7; clone_size: NA; v_call: TRBV11-1; cdr3_aa: CASSLRGARPYEQYF; cdr3_nt: TGTGCCAGCAGCTTACGGGGGGCCCGCCCCTACGAGCAGTACTTC
d_call: NA; cdr3_length: 13; j_call: TRBJ2-1; clone_size: few; v_call: TRBV27; cdr3_aa: CASSLSPYNEQFF; cdr3_nt: TGTGCCAGCAGTTTATCACCGTACAATGAGCAGTTCTTC
d_call: NA; cdr3_length: 13; j_call: TRBJ2-2; clone_size: many; v_call: TRBV18; cdr3_aa: CASSPRYTGELFF; cdr3_nt: TGTGCCAGCTCACCACGGTACACCGGGGAGCTGTTTTTT
d_call: NA; cdr3_length: 16; j_call: TRBJ2-3; clone_size: NA; v_call: TRBV7-2; cdr3_aa: CASSLGTISSTDTQYF; cdr3_nt: TGTGCCAGCAGCTTAGGGACCATATCTAGCACAGATACGCAGTATTTT
d_call: NA; cdr3_length: 12; j_call: TRBJ2-7; clone_size: NA; v_call: TRBV10-3; cdr3_aa: CAISGDGYEQYF; cdr3_nt: TGTGCCATCAGTGGGGACGGCTACGAGCAGTACTTC
d_call: TRBD2; cdr3_length: 16; j_call: TRBJ2-1; clone_size: few; v_call: TRBV5-1; cdr3_aa: CASSKEWEGAYNEQFF; cdr3_nt: TGCGCCAGCAGCAAGGAGTGGGAGGGTGCCTACAATGAGCAGTTCTTC
d_call: NA; cdr3_length: 15; j_call: TRBJ2-1; clone_size: NA; v_call: TRBV28; cdr3_aa: CASNRDIVGYNEQFF; cdr3_nt: TGTGCCAGTAACCGGGACATCGTGGGTTACAATGAGCAGTTCTTC
d_call: NA; cdr3_length: 15; j_call: TRBJ2-2; clone_size: few; v_call: TRBV7-8; cdr3_aa: CASSYSFSLTGELFF; cdr3_nt: TGTGCCAGCAGCTACTCCTTCTCCCTGACCGGGGAGCTGTTTTTT
d_call: NA; cdr3_length: 14; j_call: TRBJ2-3; clone_size: NA; v_call: TRBV15; cdr3_aa: CATSSYRGTDTQYF; cdr3_nt: TGTGCCACCAGCAGCTACAGGGGCACAGATACGCAGTATTTT
d_call: TRBD2; cdr3_length: 19; j_call: TRBJ2-1; clone_size: NA; v_call: TRBV2; cdr3_aa: CTSCCGPVGGRIPYNEQFF; cdr3_nt: TGTACCAGCTGCTGCGGGCCTGTCGGCGGGAGGATACCCTACAATGAGCAGTTCTTC
d_call: NA; cdr3_length: 16; j_call: TRBJ2-2; clone_size: few; v_call: TRBV6-1; cdr3_aa: CASSGNRVFNTGELFF; cdr3_nt: TGTGCCAGCAGTGGCAACAGGGTGTTTAACACCGGGGAGCTGTTTTTT
d_call: NA; cdr3_length: 21; j_call: TRBJ2-1; clone_size: NA; v_call: TRBV14; cdr3_aa: CASSQEGLFGTPFSSYNEQFF; cdr3_nt: TGTGCCAGCAGCCAAGAAGGTTTGTTTGGGACTCCCTTTTCCTCTTACAATGAGCAGTTCTTC
d_call: TRBD1; cdr3_length: 15; j_call: TRBJ2-7; clone_size: many; v_call: TRBV4-3; cdr3_aa: CASSQWAGGAYEQYF; cdr3_nt: TGCGCCAGCAGCCAATGGGCAGGGGGAGCCTACGAGCAGTACTTC
d_call: NA; cdr3_length: 13; j_call: TRBJ2-7; clone_size: few; v_call: TRBV29-1; cdr3_aa: CSVEGEDFYEQYF; cdr3_nt: TGCAGCGTTGAGGGCGAAGATTTCTACGAGCAGTACTTC
d_call: NA; cdr3_length: 14; j_call: TRBJ1-1; clone_size: NA; v_call: TRBV30; cdr3_aa: CAWSEGLMNTEAFF; cdr3_nt: TGTGCCTGGAGTGAGGGACTGATGAACACTGAAGCTTTCTTT
d_call: NA; cdr3_length: 16; j_call: TRBJ2-3; clone_size: few; v_call: TRBV4-3; cdr3_aa: CASSAKSISATDTQYF; cdr3_nt: TGCGCCAGCAGCGCGAAATCAATTTCAGCTACAGATACGCAGTATTTT
d_call: NA; cdr3_length: 14; j_call: TRBJ1-2; clone_size: NA; v_call: TRBV6-1; cdr3_aa: CASSPGGVNYGYTF; cdr3_nt: TGTGCCAGCAGTCCGGGAGGGGTGAACTATGGCTACACCTTC
d_call: NA; cdr3_length: 14; j_call: TRBJ1-2; clone_size: few; v_call: TRBV27; cdr3_aa: CASSLSGVNYGYTF; cdr3_nt: TGTGCCAGCAGTTTATCGGGGGTGAACTATGGCTACACCTTC